The entry that follows covers one T cell receptor (beta chain) sequence. Its antigen is currently unknown. This sample was taken from a study of T cells in localized non-small cell lung cancer. The CDR3 sequence is 12 residues long. The V end was cut by 8 bases, the J end by 0 bases, with 7 bases between. Looked up from germline, CDR1 is MDHEN and CDR2 is SYDVKM. Study results and limitations: Median detection of top 100 tumor clones in adjacent lung was 57 clones. Density of T cells in blood, when higher, went with longer overall survival. One tumor region alone was sequenced, and heterogeneity therefore remains possible.

Sequencing used immunoSEQ multiplex PCR; TCRdb keeps in-frame clones, though not all of them. The data show under 6,000 clones, approximately 31% seen once. The receptor was isolated from a man aged 35 to 70 with stage III squamous cell lung carcinoma. The chain couples TRBV28 to TRBJ1-2; D uncertain. The material sequenced was lung tumor tissue, taken before any cancer treatment. The CDR3 sequence is CASGGTNYGYTF. The CDR3 DNA follows: TGTGCCAGCGGCGGGACTAACTATGGCTACACCTTC.